These 10 T cell receptor beta chains were all obtained from the same sample, sequenced in a study of OX40 agonist ivuxolimab in advanced cancers. TCRdb's table, derived via immunoSEQ multiplex PCR, lists solely in-frame clones and lacks some. This sample carries 65,000 to 80,000 clones, around nine tenths of them seen once, and the ten largest clones take over 0.6%. This specimen consisted of CD4+ or CD8+ T cells sorted from blood, obtained in a trial of the OX40 agonist ivuxolimab. These TCRs come from an adult with an advanced solid tumor such as melanoma, head and neck, liver or kidney cancer.

This clone showed up just a few times. The genes are TRBV5-1 and TRBJ1-2; maybe TRBD1 (5 bases). V lost 0 bases and J lost 1, with 10 bases in between. Germline loops: CDR1 SGHRS, CDR2 YFSETQ. The CDR3 extends over 15 amino acids. The CDR3 region has the DNA TGCGCCAGCAGCTTGGCCTCCCAGGGTAACTATGGCTACACCTTC. Translating it yields CASSLASQGNYGYTF.

This chain links TRBV5-6 with TRBJ1-1; a possible D gene is TRBD1 (6 bases). Germline V gene sequence: CDR1 SGHDT, CDR2 YYEEEE. This CDR3 comprises 17 residues. Trimming pared 0 bases from V and 3 bases from J, leaving 18 bases between. This chain's CDR3 is CASSLEDGGLRHTEAFF. In nucleotides, the CDR3 is TGTGCCAGCAGCTTGGAGGATGGGGGCTTGAGGCACACTGAAGCTTTCTTT.

In its sample, this clone was seen once. V usage is TRBV27 and J usage is TRBJ2-1; D is undetermined. CDR3 length: 23 residues. Trimming shortened V by 5 bases and J by 2 bases, and 37 bases separated the two germline ends. Per germline, CDR1 MNHEY and CDR2 SMNVEV (reference sequence). The CDR3 reads CASSRLLVTGYVTGSLTYNEQFF. CDR3 coding DNA: TGTGCCAGCAGTCGTCTCTTGGTGACCGGGTATGTGACTGGCAGTCTCACCTACAATGAGCAGTTCTTC.

The V and J genes are TRBV7-2 and TRBJ2-7; a possible D gene is TRBD2 (7 bases). Germline V gene data show CDR1 as SGHTA and CDR2 as FQGNSA. Trimming removed 5 bases at V and 6 bases at J, with 26 bases between. The CDR3 extends over 17 amino acids. CDR3 DNA: TGTGCCAGCAGCCGCCCAGTGGGGGGGGCCCTACGAAGCGAGCAGTACTTC. Encoded protein: CASSRPVGGALRSEQYF.

The chain joins TRBV29-1 to TRBJ1-5, with a possible D match to TRBD1 (5 bases). CDR1 is SQVTM and CDR2 is ANQGSEA in the germline V gene. The V gene lost 5 bases and the J gene lost 0 bases, with 11 bases spanning the gap. The CDR3 is made up of 14 amino acids. This chain's CDR3 is CSVLQGDSNQPQHF. The CDR3 nucleotides are TGCAGCGTTCTACAAGGGGATAGCAATCAGCCCCAGCATTTT.

This chain uses TRBV11-2 with TRBJ1-2; possible D gene TRBD1, 6 bases. CDR3 size: 14 residues. Per the germline V gene, CDR1 is SGHAT and CDR2 is FQNNGV. V was cut by 6 bases and J by 4 bases, with 15 bases left in between. This CDR3 reads CASRLHREVYGYTF. In DNA, the CDR3 is TGTGCCAGCAGGCTACACAGGGAAGTCTATGGCTACACCTTC.

The chain joins TRBV19 to TRBJ2-5; perhaps TRBD1 as D (6 bases). Germline V gene lookup returns CDR1 LNHDA and CDR2 SQIVND (reference sequence). The CDR3 runs 14 residues. Trimming removed 9 bases at V and 5 bases at J, with 19 bases between. CDR3 residues: CASTPDRSTETQYF. Written as DNA, the CDR3 is TGTGCCAGCACTCCCGACAGGTCAACGGAGACCCAGTACTTC.

The CDR3 sequence: CASSLEGGRNTGELFF. DNA of the CDR3: TGCGCCAGCAGCTTGGAAGGGGGGCGGAACACCGGGGAGCTGTTTTTT. The chain carries TRBV5-1 and TRBJ2-2; tentatively, D is TRBD1 or TRBD2 (6 bases each). Trimming left V 0 bases short and J 1 base short, with 10 bases between. The length of the CDR3 is 16 residues. CDR1 and CDR2 from the germline V gene are SGHRS and YFSETQ.

This clone was observed a handful of times. The rearrangement joins TRBV19 to TRBJ2-1, with D perhaps matching TRBD2 (6 bases). Germline CDR1 is LNHDA and CDR2 is SQIVND (reference sequence). The V end was cut by 3 bases, the J end by 12 bases, with 18 bases between. This CDR3 spans 14 amino acids. In DNA form, the CDR3 reads TGTGCCAGTAGTATCGCGGGACTCCTGGGGGTGCAGTTCTTC. It is translated as CASSIAGLLGVQFF.

The V call is TRBV29-1, the J call TRBJ1-3, with D possibly being TRBD1 (5 bases). CDR3 size: 15 residues. Germline CDR1 reads SQVTM; CDR2 reads ANQGSEA. The germline V and J ends were trimmed by 5 bases and 0 bases, with 14 bases remaining between them. The CDR3 region has the DNA TGCAGCGTTTTGACAGACCCCTCCTCTGGAAACACCATATATTTT. It translates to CSVLTDPSSGNTIYF.